A single sample gave rise to the 11 T cell receptor beta chains below, sequenced in a study of blood T cells in healthy people across ages. The use of a sample-barcoded 5' primer and a J-beta primer mix characterized a second PCR of roughly 6 to 11 cycles. Using its own MiXCR run on the 5' RACE reads, TCRdb lists one record per CDR3 protein. The sample records approximately 810,000 distinct CDR3 sequences, less than 35% being singletons. The sample was blood. Receptors were obtained from a woman of 80 years or more in good health.

This clonotype was counted a few times. The V call is TRBV27, the J call TRBJ2-2; maybe TRBD1 (7 bases). The CDR3 totals 14 residues. V lost 8 bases and J 5 bases, leaving 15 bases between the germline ends. Germline-derived CDR1 and CDR2 are MNHEY and SMNVEV (reference sequence). The CDR3 here is CASRQGGWTGELFF. Written as DNA, the CDR3 is TGTGCCAGCCGACAGGGAGGTTGGACCGGGGAGCTGTTTTTT.

This clonotype was recorded at least ten times. The chain carries TRBV6-6 and TRBJ2-1; D gene unclear. Trimming took off 2 bases at V and 8 bases at J, with 13 bases between the two ends. Germline values: CDR1 MNHNY, CDR2 SVGAGI (reference sequence). This CDR3 has 14 amino acids. CDR3 residues: CASSYVMGSDEQFF. The CDR3 DNA follows: TGTGCCAGCAGTTACGTGATGGGTTCGGATGAGCAGTTCTTC.

Of note for this clonotype: Since a much larger clone is just one base distant, this may be a read error. The gene calls are TRBV7-8 and TRBJ1-2; D gene uncertain. Per the germline V gene, CDR1 is SGHVS and CDR2 is FQNEAQ. This CDR3 has 14 amino acids. DNA of the CDR3: TGTGCCAGCAGCTCCACTTGGGGTTCCGACGGCTACATCTTC. It yields the protein CASSSTWGSDGYIF.

The table lists this clonotype with a few counts. V and J are TRBV2 and TRBJ1-2, with a tentative D call TRBD1 (5 bases). The CDR3 totals 15 residues. V lost 5 bases, J lost 7 bases, and 20 bases lay in between. CDR1 is SNHLY, CDR2 FYNNEI, per germline. The CDR3 sequence is CASSSLLRLRGGYTF. CDR3 nucleotide sequence: TGTGCCAGCAGTTCCCTCCTTCGGTTGAGGGGTGGCTACACCTTC.

This clonotype was counted between two and nine times. The chain has TRBV21-1 and TRBJ2-1; the table's TRBD1 call for D was not verified on the DNA. TRBV21-1 is deemed a pseudogene. The length of the CDR3 is 15 residues. The CDR3: CASSKERTDDNEQFF. The CDR3 DNA reads as TGTGCCAGCAGCAAAGAAAGGACAGACGACAATGAGCAGTTCTTC.

This clonotype showed up many times. The rearrangement uses TRBV20-1 and TRBJ2-1, with D maybe TRBD2 (6 bases). Germline lookup yields CDR1 DFQATT and CDR2 SNEGSKA (reference sequence). This CDR3 has 14 residues. The ends were cut back, 6 bases at V and 7 bases at J, with 19 bases in the middle. The CDR3 DNA reads TGCAGTGCGACAACCCGGCGGGGCCGAAATGAGCAGTTCTTC. Translated: CSATTRRGRNEQFF.

The sample holds many counts of this clonotype. V is TRBV5-4 and J is TRBJ2-5; weak D call: TRBD1 (6 bases). This CDR3 has 15 residues. V dropped 0 bases and J dropped 0 bases, with 9 bases sitting between them. Germline CDR1 SGHNT, CDR2 YYREEE (reference sequence). DNA for the CDR3: TGTGCCAGCAGCTTGGCAGGGGCCGACCAAGAGACCCAGTACTTC. It specifies CASSLAGADQETQYF.

V gene TRBV6-2 or TRBV6-3 combines with J gene TRBJ2-1; D ambiguous. This CDR3 contains 12 residues. Germline CDR1 is MNHEY and CDR2 is SVGEGT. Trimming cost V 5 bases and J 12 bases, with 14 bases left between them. CDR3 bases: TGTGCCAGCAGTCCCGGACGAGTTGGGCAGTTCTTC. Protein sequence: CASSPGRVGQFF.

This clonotype was observed at least ten times. This may be a read error: a much more frequent sequence differs by one nucleotide. The gene calls are TRBV7-9 and TRBJ2-1, with TRBD1 matching over 7 bases. The J call may be faulty, since TRBJ2-7 better matches the DNA end. CDR3 size: 15 residues. Germline CDR1 and CDR2: SEHNR and FQNEAQ (reference sequence). Here the CDR3 reads CASSPDRSSYNEQYF. CDR3 nucleotides: TGTGCCAGCAGCCCGGACAGGAGCTCCTACAATGAGCAGTACTTC.

The sample holds many counts of this clonotype. The chain employs TRBV20-1 and TRBJ2-1, with D tentatively TRBD1 (5 bases). Trimming took 2 bases from V and 6 from J, leaving 11 bases between them. Germline CDR1 is DFQATT and CDR2 is SNEGSKA (reference sequence). The CDR3 is 13 amino acids. The CDR3 coding sequence is TGCAGTGCTAGAACGCAGGGATTCAATGAGCAGTTCTTC. Encoded protein: CSARTQGFNEQFF.

In its sample, this clonotype was seen a few times. A read error may explain this, as a much larger clone is one base away. The V and J genes are TRBV20-1 and TRBJ1-2, with TRBD1 matching 7 bases. The CDR3 is 14 amino acids. Unmatched junction bases numbered 8, after V lost 1 base and J lost 6 bases. Germline lookup yields CDR1 DFQATT and CDR2 SNEGSKA (reference sequence). The CDR3 is CSARGQGSRNGYTF. The CDR3 region has the DNA TGCAGTGCTAGAGGACAGGGTAGTAGGAATGGCTACACCTTC.